This record concerns one T cell receptor beta chain sequence. This sample is part of a study of blood T cell repertoires in COVID-19. Turning to the study itself: PBMCs, B-cell-depleted T cells, or T cells were the source of the cDNA or gDNA that made up the material.

Germline V gene lookup returns CDR1 MGHRA and CDR2 YSYEKL. CDR3 length: 18 amino acids. The V segment lost 0 bases and the J segment 0 bases; nucleotides outside the gene matches: 7. This table comes from immunoSEQ multiplex PCR, and its TCRdb copy is limited to in-frame clones, with some not included. The sample shows around 120,000 clones, 70% to 90% of them seen only once. Self-reported history from a screening survey and questionnaire set each donor's cohort. Recovered status applied to Cohort 3 donors who had two consecutive negative PCRs. It also applied to those with clearance or with symptom resolution.

The receptor's source is a woman aged 50 to 65 who had recovered from COVID-19. Sequencing used PBMCs or T cells enriched from blood (not recorded which). V gene TRBV4-1 combines with J gene TRBJ1-5; 8 bases are shared with TRBD1. CDR3 DNA: TGCGCCAGCAGCCAAGACGGGACAGGTTCATATAGCAATCAGCCCCAGCATTTT. Amino acids: CASSQDGTGSYSNQPQHF.